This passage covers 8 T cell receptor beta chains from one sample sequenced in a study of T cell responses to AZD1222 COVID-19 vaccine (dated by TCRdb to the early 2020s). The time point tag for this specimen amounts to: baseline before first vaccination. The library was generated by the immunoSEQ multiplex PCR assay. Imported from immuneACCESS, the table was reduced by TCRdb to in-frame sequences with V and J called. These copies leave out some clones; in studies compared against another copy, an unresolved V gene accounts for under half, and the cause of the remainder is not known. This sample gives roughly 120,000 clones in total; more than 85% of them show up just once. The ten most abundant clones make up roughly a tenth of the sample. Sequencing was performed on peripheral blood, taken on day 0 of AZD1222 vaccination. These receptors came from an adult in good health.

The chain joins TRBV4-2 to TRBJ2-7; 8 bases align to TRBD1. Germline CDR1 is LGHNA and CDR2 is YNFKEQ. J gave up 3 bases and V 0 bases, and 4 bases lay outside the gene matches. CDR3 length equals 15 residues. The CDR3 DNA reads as TGTGCCAGCAGCCAAGAGGCAGGGGGCTTCTACGAGCAGTACTTC. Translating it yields CASSQEAGGFYEQYF.

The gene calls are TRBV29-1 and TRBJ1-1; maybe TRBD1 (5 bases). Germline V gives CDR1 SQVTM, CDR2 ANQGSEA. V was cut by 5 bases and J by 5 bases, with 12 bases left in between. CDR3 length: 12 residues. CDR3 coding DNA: TGCAGCGTTCTCCCTAGGGGAACTGAAGCTTTCTTT. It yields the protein CSVLPRGTEAFF. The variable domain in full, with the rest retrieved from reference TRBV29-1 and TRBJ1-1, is SAVISQKPSRDICQRGTSLTIQCQVDSQVTMMFWYRQQPGQSLTLIATANQGSEATYESGFVIDKFPISRPNLTFSTLTVSNMSPEDSSIYLCSVLPRGTEAFFGQGTRLTVV.

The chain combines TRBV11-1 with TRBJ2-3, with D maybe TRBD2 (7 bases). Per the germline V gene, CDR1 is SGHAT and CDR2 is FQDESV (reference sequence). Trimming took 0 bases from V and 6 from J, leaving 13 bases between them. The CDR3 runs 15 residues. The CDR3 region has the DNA TGTGCCAGCAGCTTAGCGCGGGGAGGGGGGGATACGCAGTATTTT. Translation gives CASSLARGGGDTQYF.

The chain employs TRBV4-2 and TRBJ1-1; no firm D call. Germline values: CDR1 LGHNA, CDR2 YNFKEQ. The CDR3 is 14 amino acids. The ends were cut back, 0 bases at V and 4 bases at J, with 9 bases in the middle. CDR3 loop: CASSQEFEATEAFF. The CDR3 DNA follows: TGTGCCAGCAGCCAAGAATTCGAGGCCACTGAAGCTTTCTTT.

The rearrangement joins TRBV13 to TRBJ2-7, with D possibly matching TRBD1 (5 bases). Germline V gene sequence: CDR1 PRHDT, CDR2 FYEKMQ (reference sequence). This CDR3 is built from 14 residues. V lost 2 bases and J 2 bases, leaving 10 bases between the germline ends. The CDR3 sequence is CASSLNQGPYEQYF. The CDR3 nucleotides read TGTGCCAGCAGCTTAAACCAGGGCCCCTACGAGCAGTACTTC.

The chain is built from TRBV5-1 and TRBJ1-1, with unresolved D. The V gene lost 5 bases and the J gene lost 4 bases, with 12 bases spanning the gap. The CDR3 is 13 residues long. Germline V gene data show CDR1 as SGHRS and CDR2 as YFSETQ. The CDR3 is CASRTTVGTEAFF. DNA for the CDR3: TGCGCCAGCAGAACAACAGTAGGCACTGAAGCTTTCTTT.

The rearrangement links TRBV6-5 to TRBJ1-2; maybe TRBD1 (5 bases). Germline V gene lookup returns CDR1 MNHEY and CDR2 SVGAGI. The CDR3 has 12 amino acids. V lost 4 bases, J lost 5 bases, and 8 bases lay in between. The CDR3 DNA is TGTGCCAGCAGTTCTGGGGGTTATGGCTACACCTTC. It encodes CASSSGGYGYTF.

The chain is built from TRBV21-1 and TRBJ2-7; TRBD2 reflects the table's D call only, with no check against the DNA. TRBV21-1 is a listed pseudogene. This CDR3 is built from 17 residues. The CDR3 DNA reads TGTGCCAGCAGCAAAGCCCCGCCCCGCGGGAGAATCTACGAGCAGTACTTC. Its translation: CASSKAPPRGRIYEQYF.